These 25 T cell receptor beta chains originate from one sample sequenced in a study of cytomegalovirus exposure and HLA in healthy donors. It was with 60 Vbeta and 13 Jbeta primers that the PCR ran. TCRdb's table, derived via immunoSEQ multiplex PCR, lists solely in-frame clones and lacks some. The sample records more than 100,000 clones, 65% to 90% being singletons. The specimen was PBMCs. The source is a man aged 25 to 45 in good health and CMV-seronegative.

This sequence joins TRBV7-2 and TRBJ2-7; D uncertain. The ends were cut back, 5 bases at V and 6 bases at J, with 11 bases in the middle. The germline V gene has CDR1 SGHTA and CDR2 FQGNSA. The CDR3 has 12 residues. For the CDR3, the DNA is TGTGCCAGCAGCAGAGCCGCCGGCGAGCAGTACTTC. Translation gives CASSRAAGEQYF. Filled out from reference TRBV7-2 and TRBJ2-7, the complete variable domain reads GAGVSQSPSNKVTEKGKDVELRCDPISGHTALYWYRQSLGQGLEFLIYFQGNSAPDKSGLPSDRFSAERTGGSVSTLTIQRTQQEDSAVYLCASSRAAGEQYFGPGTRLTVT.

This clone appeared once. The V call is TRBV6-1, the J call TRBJ2-7, with TRBD2 matching 7 bases. Germline-derived CDR1 and CDR2 are MNHNS and SASEGT. This CDR3 is 13 amino acids long. The V segment lost 6 bases and the J segment 1 base; nucleotides outside the gene matches: 3. CDR3 in amino acids: CASRAGLSYEQYF. The CDR3, as DNA: TGTGCCAGCAGAGCGGGGCTATCCTACGAGCAGTACTTC.

This clone showed up just a few times. The gene calls are TRBV28 and TRBJ1-1; D unclear. CDR3 size: 11 residues. V was cut by 3 bases and J by 5 bases, with 4 bases left in between. In germline, CDR1 is MDHEN, CDR2 SYDVKM. The CDR3 nucleotides read TGTGCCAGCAGTTTGAGGACTGAAGCTTTCTTT. It translates to CASSLRTEAFF.

The chain links TRBV21-1 to TRBJ2-3; TRBD2 was called by the table and not checked on the DNA. TRBV21-1 is noted as a pseudogene. The CDR3 has 13 amino acids. The CDR3 protein is CASSSGGTDTQYF. Written as DNA, the CDR3 is TGTGCCAGCAGCAGCGGGGGCACAGATACGCAGTATTTT.

There are a few counts of this clone. The chain is built from TRBV5-1 and TRBJ2-7; 11 bases agree with TRBD1. The CDR3 loop spans 14 amino acids. Germline CDR1 reads SGHRS; CDR2 reads YFSETQ. The junction had 4 bases not matched to a gene; V was cut back by 4 bases and J by 4 bases. The CDR3 here is CASSRTGGPYEQYF. The CDR3, as DNA: TGCGCCAGCAGCCGGACAGGGGGCCCTTACGAGCAGTACTTC.

The V and J genes are TRBV6-1 and TRBJ2-2; 10 bases are shared with TRBD1. CDR3 length: 14 residues. Losses at the gene ends were 6 bases for V and 6 bases for J; bases not matched to a gene: 4. Looked up from germline, CDR1 is MNHNS and CDR2 is SASEGT. The CDR3 bases are TGTGCCAGCAGCCCCGGGACAGGGGCCGGGGAGCTGTTTTTT. This translates into CASSPGTGAGELFF.

V and J are TRBV6-5 and TRBJ1-1, with TRBD1 matching 7 bases. Germline V gives CDR1 MNHEY, CDR2 SVGAGI. Trimming removed 6 bases from V and 8 bases from J; junction bases left unmatched: 6. CDR3 size: 12 residues. The CDR3: CASRSTGSEAFF. The CDR3 bases are TGTGCCAGCAGGTCGACAGGGTCGGAAGCTTTCTTT.

This chain joins TRBV4-3 and TRBJ1-4; D is perhaps TRBD1 (5 bases). Germline CDR1 and CDR2: LGHNA and YSLEER. Trimming shortened V by 4 bases and J by 7 bases, and 7 bases separated the two germline ends. This CDR3 is built from 12 residues. CDR3 protein: CASSRRGEKLFF. The CDR3 DNA follows: TGCGCCAGCAGCCGGAGGGGTGAAAAACTGTTTTTT.

This chain uses TRBV6-6 with TRBJ2-7; TRBD2 agrees at 8 bases. CDR3 length equals 16 residues. Germline CDR1 and CDR2: MNHNY and SVGAGI (reference sequence). Unmatched junction bases numbered 15, after V lost 5 bases and J lost 6 bases. The CDR3 protein is CASSGSGGAQRSEQYF. In nucleotides, the CDR3 is TGTGCCAGCAGTGGCAGCGGGGGAGCCCAGAGAAGCGAGCAGTACTTC.

The chain uses TRBV7-9 and TRBJ1-4; the D gene is possibly TRBD1 (5 bases). This CDR3 has 15 residues. V was pared by 3 bases and J by 4 bases, with 12 bases between. The V gene's germline CDR1 is SEHNR and CDR2 FQNEAQ (reference sequence). The CDR3 loop reads CASSFKGSINEKLFF. The CDR3 nucleotides are TGTGCCAGCAGCTTTAAGGGGTCTATTAATGAAAAACTGTTTTTT.

The chain links TRBV7-7 to TRBJ2-2, with 10 bases that match TRBD1. V shed 3 bases and J 4 bases; nucleotides not matched to a gene: 2. Germline values: CDR1 SSHAT, CDR2 FNYEAQ (reference sequence). The CDR3 consists of 15 residues. The CDR3 region is CASSFGTGVTGELFF. The CDR3 bases are TGTGCCAGCAGCTTCGGGACAGGGGTCACCGGGGAGCTGTTTTTT.

This clone occurred a few times. The chain has TRBV5-4 and TRBJ1-4; 9 bases agree with TRBD1. The length of the CDR3 is 14 residues. Trimming at V came to 3 bases and at J to 9 bases, leaving 6 bases not matched to a gene. The germline gives CDR1 SGHNT, CDR2 YYREEE (reference sequence). As DNA, the CDR3 is TGTGCCAGCAGCTCGCCCGGACAGGGGAAAAAACTGTTTTTT. This translates into CASSSPGQGKKLFF.

The chain combines TRBV9 with TRBJ2-5; tentative D call: TRBD1 (5 bases). The end of the DNA fits TRBJ2-7 better, so the J call may be wrong. CDR1 and CDR2 from the germline V gene are SGDLS and YYNGEE. The CDR3 spans 14 residues. CDR3 region: CASSVAAGSLEQYF. CDR3 in DNA: TGTGCCAGCAGCGTAGCGGCAGGGTCCCTCGAGCAGTACTTC.

The J gene is TRBJ2-7, the V gene TRBV7-2; 9 positions match TRBD2. J was trimmed by 2 bases and V by 0 bases; bases with no gene match: 5. From germline, CDR1 is SGHTA and CDR2 FQGNSA. This CDR3 comprises 16 residues. CDR3 residues: CASSLAAGGAPYEQYF. For the CDR3, the DNA is TGTGCCAGCAGCTTAGCTGCGGGGGGGGCCCCCTACGAGCAGTACTTC.

Notes on this clone: The same CDR3 arises from other DNA sequences in this sample as well. The chain recombines TRBV10-2 with TRBJ1-6; D is undetermined. CDR3 length: 15 residues. In germline, CDR1 is WSHSY, CDR2 SAAADI. Trimming took off 6 bases at V and 6 bases at J, with 15 bases between the two ends. The CDR3 DNA sequence: TGCGCCAGCAGCGATAATCAGGATCTTAATTCACCCCTCCACTTT. The encoded protein is CASSDNQDLNSPLHF.

The chain carries TRBV5-6 and TRBJ1-3, with no clear D. Germline values: CDR1 SGHDT, CDR2 YYEEEE. Trimming stripped 3 bases from V and 4 bases from J, with 8 bases between. This CDR3 is built from 13 residues. CDR3 region: CASSSWEGNTIYF. The CDR3 DNA is TGTGCCAGCAGCTCGTGGGAGGGAAACACCATATATTTT.

The chain couples TRBV9 to TRBJ1-1; 7 bases agree with TRBD1. CDR3 size: 16 residues. The V gene end was trimmed by 6 bases and the J gene end by 2 bases; junction bases not matched to a gene: 13. Germline CDR1 and CDR2: SGDLS and YYNGEE. As DNA, the CDR3 is TGTGCCAGCACCCCTTACGAGGGGGCTAGAAACACTGAAGCTTTCTTT. As protein: CASTPYEGARNTEAFF.

The count of this clone is one. The gene calls are TRBV4-3 and TRBJ1-4; 7 nucleotides align to TRBD1. The CDR3 loop spans 16 amino acids. CDR1 and CDR2 (germline): LGHNA, YSLEER. Losses at the gene ends were 1 base for V and 7 bases for J; bases not matched to a gene: 9. Here the CDR3 reads CASSQGRDSSSEKLFF. The DNA for the CDR3 is TGCGCCAGCAGCCAAGGAAGGGACAGCAGCTCTGAAAAACTGTTTTTT.

The chain employs TRBV19 and TRBJ2-3; 9 nucleotides agree with TRBD1. The CDR3 length is 15 residues. Germline-derived CDR1 and CDR2 are LNHDA and SQIVND (reference sequence). V trimming: 5 bases; J trimming: 2 bases; junction bases outside the gene matches: 5. CDR3 sequence reads: CASSATGGDTDTQYF. CDR3 nucleotides: TGTGCCAGTAGTGCGACAGGGGGAGACACAGATACGCAGTATTTT.

The rearrangement links TRBV10-3 to TRBJ1-6; the match to TRBD1 covers 8 bases. CDR1 ENHRY and CDR2 SYGVKD come from the germline V gene. Trimming at V came to 4 bases and at J to 7 bases, leaving 0 bases not matched to a gene. The CDR3 consists of 13 residues. DNA of the CDR3: TGTGCCATCAGTGGGGACAGGAATTCACCCCTCCACTTT. Protein product: CAISGDRNSPLHF.

V usage is TRBV28 and J usage is TRBJ2-3, with TRBD2 identical over 10 bases. This CDR3 contains 20 residues. Germline loops: CDR1 MDHEN, CDR2 SYDVKM. V lost 6 bases and J lost 5; bases outside the gene matches: 23. CDR3 loop: CASSTRMRQERGGSIDTQYF. CDR3 in DNA: TGTGCCAGCAGCACCCGAATGCGACAGGAGCGGGGGGGCTCGATAGATACGCAGTATTTT.

This clone was seen more than once but under ten times. This chain links TRBV6-5 with TRBJ1-5; tentative D call: TRBD1 (5 bases). This CDR3 is 15 amino acids long. V lost 5 bases to trimming and J lost 3 bases, with 14 bases between them. Looked up from germline, CDR1 is MNHEY and CDR2 is SVGAGI. In nucleotides, the CDR3 is TGTGCCAGCAGTCCCGACAGTAACAACAATCAGCCCCAGCATTTT. Its protein is CASSPDSNNNQPQHF.

V gene TRBV5-1 combines with J gene TRBJ2-1; 8 positions agree with TRBD1. Germline V gives CDR1 SGHRS, CDR2 YFSETQ. The J segment lost 1 base and the V segment lost 4 bases, leaving 10 bases of the junction unmatched. This CDR3 region has 17 residues. CDR3 sequence reads: CASSPNRGTQSYNEQFF. As DNA, the CDR3 is TGCGCCAGCAGCCCCAACAGGGGGACTCAATCCTACAATGAGCAGTTCTTC. The full variable domain, with the rest looked up from reference TRBV5-1 and TRBJ2-1, is KAGVTQTPRYLIKTRGQQVTLSCSPISGHRSVSWYQQTPGQGLQFLFEYFSETQRNKGNFPGRFSGRQFSNSRSEMNVSTLELGDSALYLCASSPNRGTQSYNEQFFGPGTRLTVL.

The V and J genes are TRBV19 and TRBJ1-1; perhaps TRBD1 as D (5 bases). The length of the CDR3 is 13 residues. Germline loops: CDR1 LNHDA, CDR2 SQIVND (reference sequence). Deletions cut 3 bases from V and 5 bases from J, with 10 bases between. CDR3 in amino acids: CASSIRVRTEAFF. The CDR3 bases are TGTGCCAGTAGTATCAGGGTGAGGACTGAAGCTTTCTTT.

The table lists this clone with a count of one. This chain links TRBV5-1 with TRBJ1-6; D remains unclear. Germline assignment: CDR1 SGHRS and CDR2 YFSETQ. Trimming cost V 4 bases and J 8 bases, with 10 bases left between them. The CDR3 covers 13 residues. CDR3 protein: CASSPISDSPLHF. The DNA for the CDR3 is TGCGCCAGCAGCCCCATTTCGGATTCACCCCTCCACTTT.